These 29 T cell receptor beta chains were sequenced from one sample in a study of T cell repertoires in cytomegalovirus infection. Antigen specificity for these receptors is unknown. A single record per CDR3 protein comes from TCRdb applying MiXCR to the reads. The sample includes roughly 920,000 distinct CDR3 sequences, roughly 30% of them seen just once. The sample in question was cultured CD8+ T cells from PBMCs, obtained from culture after CMV antigen stimulation. These receptors were obtained from a human donor in good health (CMV status not recorded). Some clones in this sample may be carry-over from other donors' samples.

As regards this clonotype: This clone may be a read error of a much larger clone one base away. The V and J genes are TRBV10-3 and TRBJ2-3; TRBD2 matches at 12 bases. Germline CDR1 is ENHRY and CDR2 is SYGVKD. The length of the CDR3 is 17 residues. Here the CDR3 reads CTIRRWTSGAPTDTQYF. CDR3 DNA sequence: TGTACCATCCGCCGGTGGACTAGCGGGGCCCCTACAGATACGCAGTATTTT.

This clonotype was seen more than once but under ten times. The chain carries TRBV9 and TRBJ2-3, with D perhaps assigned TRBD1 or TRBD2 (6 bases each). CDR1 SGDLS and CDR2 YYNGEE come from the germline V gene. Trimming removed 0 bases at V and 5 bases at J, with 10 bases between. The CDR3 is 14 residues long. The CDR3 loop is CASSVGRGGDTQYF. For the CDR3, the DNA is TGTGCCAGCAGCGTAGGCAGGGGAGGAGATACGCAGTATTTT.

The chain combines TRBV7-3 with TRBJ1-2, with 7 positions matching TRBD1. Trimming took 5 bases from V and 3 from J; bases not matched to a gene: 9. CDR1 and CDR2 from the germline V gene are SGHTA and FQGTGA. This CDR3 region has 15 residues. The CDR3 nucleotides are TGTGCCAGCAGCCGAATAAGGGGGCCCGACTATGGCTACACCTTC. This encodes CASSRIRGPDYGYTF.

This chain links TRBV9 with TRBJ2-1, with 7 bases matching TRBD2. Germline CDR1 and CDR2: SGDLS and YYNGEE. V was pared by 7 bases and J by 9 bases, with 22 bases of the junction left unmatched. The CDR3 contains 17 residues. The chain's CDR3 is CASGGPRQQVGGGEQFF. The CDR3 region has the DNA TGTGCCAGCGGTGGCCCCCGCCAACAGGTCGGCGGGGGTGAGCAGTTCTTC. The full variable domain, completed using reference TRBV9 and TRBJ2-1, is DSGVTQTPKHLITATGQRVTLRCSPRSGDLSVYWYQQSLDQGLQFLIQYYNGEERAKGNILERFSAQQFPDLHSELNLSSLELGDSALYFCASGGPRQQVGGGEQFFGPGTRLTVL.

The chain combines TRBV6-6 with TRBJ1-4, with D perhaps TRBD1 (5 bases). Germline-derived CDR1 and CDR2 are MNHNY and SVGAGI (reference sequence). V shed 2 bases and J shed 4 bases, with 11 bases lying between them. This CDR3 spans 15 amino acids. CDR3 region: CASSYGDGINEKLFF. In DNA form, the CDR3 reads TGTGCCAGCAGTTACGGGGACGGTATTAATGAAAAACTGTTTTTT.

This clonotype was found many times. CDR3 in DNA: TGTGCCAGCAGCTTACCAGCGGGGGGAACCTACGAGCAGTACGTC. Protein product: CASSLPAGGTYEQYV. The chain carries TRBV7-6 and TRBJ2-7; TRBD2 matches at 9 bases. The CDR3 consists of 15 residues. The ends lost 2 bases at V and 2 bases at J; junction bases unmatched: 4. The germline V gene encodes CDR1 SGHVS and CDR2 FNYEAQ.

The chain has TRBV11-2 and TRBJ1-2, with D maybe TRBD1 (6 bases). Germline V gene sequence: CDR1 SGHAT, CDR2 FQNNGV. The length of the CDR3 is 18 residues. V was clipped by 5 bases and J by 2 bases, with 24 bases between them. The CDR3 spells CASSRRQSGGARNYGYTF. The CDR3 DNA sequence: TGTGCCAGCAGCAGACGTCAGTCCGGGGGCGCAAGGAACTATGGCTACACCTTC.

This clonotype was picked up one time. The chain couples TRBV15 to TRBJ1-3; D ambiguous. Germline V gene sequence: CDR1 LNHNV, CDR2 YYDKDF (reference sequence). V was clipped by 1 base and J by 8 bases, with 12 bases between them. This CDR3 contains 14 residues. The CDR3 protein is CATSRVSVGDTIYF. CDR3 nucleotides: TGTGCCACCAGCAGAGTGTCGGTCGGGGACACCATATATTTT.

The chain links TRBV19 to TRBJ1-1; no clear D. Germline V gene data show CDR1 as LNHDA and CDR2 as SQIVND (reference sequence). The CDR3 sequence is 14 residues long. The CDR3 sequence is CAASPDGWGTEAFF. The CDR3 coding sequence is TGTGCAGCATCCCCGGATGGATGGGGCACTGAAGCTTTCTTT.

This clonotype was counted ten times or more. V is TRBV7-6 and J is TRBJ1-3, with D perhaps TRBD1 (5 bases). Looked up from germline, CDR1 is SGHVS and CDR2 is FNYEAQ. V gave up 5 bases and J gave up 3 bases, with 17 bases separating them. This CDR3 is built from 16 residues. The CDR3 DNA follows: TGTGCCAGCAGCATGGGAGGGGCGGAAAGTGGAAACACCATATATTTT. Its translation is CASSMGGAESGNTIYF.

The J gene is TRBJ1-2, the V gene TRBV6-5; TRBD1 agrees at 9 bases. With 5 bases clipped from V and 7 bases from J, the junction kept 8 bases outside the gene matches. There are 14 residues in the CDR3. The germline CDR1 and CDR2 sequences are MNHEY and SVGAGI. CDR3 sequence: CASSKGQGWGGYTF. The CDR3 DNA sequence: TGTGCCAGCAGTAAGGGACAGGGTTGGGGTGGCTACACCTTC.

The rearrangement joins TRBV7-6 to TRBJ2-7; D is unclear. CDR3 length: 15 residues. Trimming pared 4 bases from V and 6 bases from J, leaving 19 bases between. Germline-derived CDR1 and CDR2 are SGHVS and FNYEAQ. CDR3 residues: CASSSTGSDSSEQYF. The CDR3 nucleotides are TGTGCCAGCAGCTCTACCGGGTCCGATAGTTCCGAGCAGTACTTC. The full variable domain, in which reference TRBV7-6 and TRBJ2-7 provide the parts outside the CDR3, is GAGVSQSPRYKVTKRGQDVALRCDPISGHVSLYWYRQALGQGPEFLTYFNYEAQQDKSGLPNDRFSAERPEGSISTLTIQRTEQRDSAMYRCASSSTGSDSSEQYFGPGTRLTVT.

Regarding this clonotype: The junction departs from the called germline gene at one end, perhaps through a read error. This rearrangement joins TRBV19 to TRBJ1-5; D unclear. This CDR3 region has 15 residues. Germline assignment: CDR1 LNHDA and CDR2 SQIVND (reference sequence). CDR3 nucleotide sequence: TGTGCCAGTAGTTTAGAGACCGCTAGGAATCAGCCCCAGCATTTT. This sequence encodes CASSLETARNQPQHF.

This clonotype was counted only a few times. The chain couples TRBV7-9 to TRBJ2-2; either TRBD1 or TRBD2 may supply D (6 bases each). This CDR3 region has 13 residues. The V gene's germline CDR1 is SEHNR and CDR2 FQNEAQ (reference sequence). V gave up 8 bases and J gave up 4 bases, with 11 bases separating them. CDR3: CASVRGPTGELFF. DNA for the CDR3: TGTGCCAGCGTCCGGGGGCCCACCGGGGAGCTGTTTTTT.

This clonotype has at least ten counts. The J gene is TRBJ2-3, the V gene TRBV7-2; D not certain. Trimming took 5 bases from V and 5 from J, leaving 20 bases between them. Per the germline V gene, CDR1 is SGHTA and CDR2 is FQGNSA. This CDR3 is 16 amino acids long. The CDR3 is CASSPITSEIRDTQYF. Here the CDR3 DNA reads TGTGCCAGCAGCCCCATTACCAGCGAGATCAGAGATACGCAGTATTTT.

This chain joins TRBV10-3 and TRBJ2-2, with TRBD2 identical over 13 bases. Germline-derived CDR1 and CDR2 are ENHRY and SYGVKD. Trimming removed 5 bases from V and 7 bases from J; junction bases left unmatched: 10. The CDR3 extends over 17 amino acids. The CDR3: CAISPLTSGGYGGELFF. Here the CDR3 DNA reads TGTGCCATCAGTCCGCTGACTAGCGGGGGGTATGGCGGGGAGCTGTTTTTT.

The chain links TRBV7-8 to TRBJ1-4; TRBD1 is a possible D gene (6 bases). Between the trimmed V and J ends, which lost 3 bases and 0 bases, there was a span of 20 bases. Germline V lookup: CDR1 SGHVS, CDR2 FQNEAQ. The CDR3 runs to 19 residues. The CDR3 region is CASSFLTGVTAATNEKLFF. The CDR3 DNA reads as TGTGCCAGCAGCTTCCTGACAGGCGTTACTGCTGCAACTAATGAAAAACTGTTTTTT.

The table lists this clonotype with many counts. This chain connects TRBV7-2 to TRBJ1-1, with D uncertain. The V gene's germline CDR1 is SGHTA and CDR2 FQGNSA. The V gene lost 5 bases and the J gene lost 3 bases, with 19 bases spanning the gap. The CDR3 length is 16 residues. DNA of the CDR3: TGTGCCAGCAGCCCCCCGAGTTCCGGCAGAGACACTGAAGCTTTCTTT. Translated: CASSPPSSGRDTEAFF. Drawing the rest from reference TRBV7-2 and TRBJ1-1, the complete variable domain is GAGVSQSPSNKVTEKGKDVELRCDPISGHTALYWYRQSLGQGLEFLIYFQGNSAPDKSGLPSDRFSAERTGGSVSTLTIQRTQQEDSAVYLCASSPPSSGRDTEAFFGQGTRLTVV.

At least ten counts were recorded for this clonotype. The J gene is TRBJ2-5, the V gene TRBV7-8; the D is unclear. Germline V gives CDR1 SGHVS, CDR2 FQNEAQ. The CDR3 consists of 14 residues. The V gene lost 1 base and the J gene lost 1 base, with 7 bases spanning the gap. CDR3 residues: CASSLVRFQETQYF. The CDR3 DNA sequence: TGTGCCAGCAGCTTAGTACGGTTCCAAGAGACCCAGTACTTC.

V usage is TRBV28 and J usage is TRBJ1-5; D not resolved. From germline, CDR1 is MDHEN and CDR2 SYDVKM. Trimming left V 7 bases short and J 0 bases short, with 10 bases between. This CDR3 has 14 residues. In DNA form, the CDR3 reads TGTGCCAGCACCCTCGGGGATAGCAATCAGCCCCAGCATTTT. Its protein is CASTLGDSNQPQHF.

In its sample, this clonotype was seen a few times. The genes are TRBV27 and TRBJ1-2; D gene uncertain. The V gene's germline CDR1 is MNHEY and CDR2 SMNVEV (reference sequence). The CDR3 has 15 residues. Trimming pared 0 bases from V and 7 bases from J, leaving 15 bases between. CDR3 region: CASSLSGGMSLGYTF. Written as DNA, the CDR3 is TGTGCCAGCAGTTTATCAGGAGGAATGAGCCTTGGCTACACCTTC.

The chain employs TRBV7-9 and TRBJ2-1; TRBD1 matches 10 bases. After removal of 5 bases from V and 3 bases from J, the junction contained 13 bases not matched to a gene. Germline CDR1 reads SEHNR; CDR2 reads FQNEAQ (reference sequence). CDR3 length: 18 amino acids. DNA of the CDR3: TGTGCCAGCAGCCAGACGTTGGGACAGGGGCCACACTACAATGAGCAGTTCTTC. Its translation is CASSQTLGQGPHYNEQFF.

The J gene is TRBJ1-1, the V gene TRBV5-1; weak D call: TRBD1 (6 bases). Germline CDR1 reads SGHRS; CDR2 reads YFSETQ. V lost 4 bases and J 7 bases, leaving 17 bases between the germline ends. The CDR3 length is 14 residues. Here the CDR3 DNA reads TGCGCCAGCAGCAGGAACCGGGACATAAGTGAAGCTTTCTTT. This gives the protein CASSRNRDISEAFF. Complete variable domain (other parts from reference TRBV5-1 and TRBJ1-1): KAGVTQTPRYLIKTRGQQVTLSCSPISGHRSVSWYQQTPGQGLQFLFEYFSETQRNKGNFPGRFSGRQFSNSRSEMNVSTLELGDSALYLCASSRNRDISEAFFGQGTRLTVV.

J is TRBJ2-1 and V is TRBV10-3; 10 bases are a match to TRBD1. Trimming at V came to 4 bases and at J to 7 bases, leaving 10 bases not matched to a gene. CDR3 length equals 16 residues. Germline CDR1 and CDR2: ENHRY and SYGVKD. CDR3 in DNA: TGTGCCATCAGTGTCGAGACAGGGGGCACTGGTAATGAGCAGTTCTTC. Translating gives CAISVETGGTGNEQFF.

In DNA form, the CDR3 reads TGTGCCAGTGGTTTGGACAGGAGCTCCTACGAGCAGTACTTC. The encoded protein is CASGLDRSSYEQYF. V is TRBV19 and J is TRBJ2-7; 7 nucleotides agree with TRBD1. V was pared by 8 bases and J by 0 bases, with 7 bases of the junction left unmatched. The CDR3 consists of 14 residues. Germline assignment: CDR1 LNHDA and CDR2 SQIVND (reference sequence).

On this clonotype: A read error may be the cause here, since a much bigger clone is one base away. The chain uses TRBV6-6 and TRBJ2-1, with 14 bases lining up with TRBD2. CDR1 is MNHNY and CDR2 is SVGAGI in the germline V gene (reference sequence). V lost 8 bases and J lost 5; bases outside the gene matches: 2. CDR3 length equals 14 residues. DNA of the CDR3: TGTGCCAGCGGACTAGCGGGGGGCCACAATGAGCAGTTCTTC. It encodes CASGLAGGHNEQFF.

This clonotype was seen a few times. The chain recombines TRBV7-6 with TRBJ1-1; D might be TRBD1 (6 bases). V lost 2 bases and J 4 bases, leaving 14 bases between the germline ends. Looked up from germline, CDR1 is SGHVS and CDR2 is FNYEAQ. The CDR3 covers 15 residues. The CDR3 region has the DNA TGTGCCAGCAGCTTAAAGTCGACAGGTACCACTGAAGCTTTCTTT. Translation gives CASSLKSTGTTEAFF.

This clonotype has a handful of counts. The chain has TRBV24-1 and TRBJ1-2; D gene ambiguous. Trimming cost V 5 bases and J 5 bases, with 11 bases left between them. Germline V lookup: CDR1 KGHDR, CDR2 SFDVKD. This CDR3 is built from 13 residues. The CDR3 DNA reads as TGTGCCACCAGTGGGCAGGAGGAATATGGCTACACCTTC. Translating gives CATSGQEEYGYTF.

The chain is built from TRBV6-5 and TRBJ1-5, with TRBD1 matching over 10 bases. CDR3 length: 16 residues. V shed 4 bases, J shed 3 bases, and the junction held 6 bases outside the gene matches. Per germline, CDR1 MNHEY and CDR2 SVGAGI. In DNA form, the CDR3 reads TGTGCCAGCAGTTCACCCGGGACAGGGGTCAATCAGCCCCAGCATTTT. Translation gives CASSSPGTGVNQPQHF.